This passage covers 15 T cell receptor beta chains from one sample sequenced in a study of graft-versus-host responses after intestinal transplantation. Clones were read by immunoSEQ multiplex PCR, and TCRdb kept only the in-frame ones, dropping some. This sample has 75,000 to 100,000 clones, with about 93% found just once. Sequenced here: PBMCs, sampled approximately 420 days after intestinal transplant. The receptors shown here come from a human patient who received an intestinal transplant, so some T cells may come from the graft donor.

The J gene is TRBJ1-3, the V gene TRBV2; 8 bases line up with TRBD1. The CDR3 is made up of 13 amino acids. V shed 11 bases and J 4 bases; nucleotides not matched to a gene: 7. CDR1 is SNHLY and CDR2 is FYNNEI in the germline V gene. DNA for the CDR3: TGTGCCGGCACGACAGGGGTCGGAAACACCATATATTTT. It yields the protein CAGTTGVGNTIYF. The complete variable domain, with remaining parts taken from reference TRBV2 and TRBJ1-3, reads EPEVTQTPSHQVTQMGQEVILRCVPISNHLYFYWYRQILGQKVEFLVSFYNNEISEKSEIFDDQFSVERPDGSNFTLKIRSTKLEDSAMYFCAGTTGVGNTIYFGEGSWLTVV.

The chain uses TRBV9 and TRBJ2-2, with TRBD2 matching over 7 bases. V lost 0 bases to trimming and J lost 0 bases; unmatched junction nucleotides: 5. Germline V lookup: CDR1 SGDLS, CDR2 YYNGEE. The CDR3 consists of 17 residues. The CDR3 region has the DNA TGTGCCAGCAGCGTAGCAGCCGGGACTACGAACACCGGGGAGCTGTTTTTT. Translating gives CASSVAAGTTNTGELFF.

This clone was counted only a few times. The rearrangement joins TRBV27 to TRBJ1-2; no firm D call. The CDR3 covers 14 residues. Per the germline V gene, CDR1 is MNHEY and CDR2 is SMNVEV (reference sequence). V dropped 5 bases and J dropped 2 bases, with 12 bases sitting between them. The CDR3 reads CASSESTENYGYTF. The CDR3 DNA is TGTGCCAGCAGTGAGTCCACAGAGAACTATGGCTACACCTTC.

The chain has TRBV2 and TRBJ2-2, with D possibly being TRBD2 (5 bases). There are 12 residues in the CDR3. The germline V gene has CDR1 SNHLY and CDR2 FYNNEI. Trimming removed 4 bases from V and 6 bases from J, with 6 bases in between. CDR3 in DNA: TGTGCCAGCAGTGTCGGGGCCGGGGAGCTGTTTTTT. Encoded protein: CASSVGAGELFF.

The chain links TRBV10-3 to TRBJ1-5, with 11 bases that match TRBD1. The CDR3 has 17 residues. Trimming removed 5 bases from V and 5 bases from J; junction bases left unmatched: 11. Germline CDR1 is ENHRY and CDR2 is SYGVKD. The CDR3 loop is CAISSPGQGVAHQPQHF. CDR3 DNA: TGTGCCATCAGTTCCCCGGGACAGGGGGTGGCCCATCAGCCCCAGCATTTT.

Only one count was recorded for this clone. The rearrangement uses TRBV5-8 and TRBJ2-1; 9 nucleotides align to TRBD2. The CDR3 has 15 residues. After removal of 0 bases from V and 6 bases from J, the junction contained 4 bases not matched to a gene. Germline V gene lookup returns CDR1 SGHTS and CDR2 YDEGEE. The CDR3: CASSLGLAGTNEQFF. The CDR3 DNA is TGTGCCAGCAGCTTGGGGCTAGCGGGGACCAATGAGCAGTTCTTC.

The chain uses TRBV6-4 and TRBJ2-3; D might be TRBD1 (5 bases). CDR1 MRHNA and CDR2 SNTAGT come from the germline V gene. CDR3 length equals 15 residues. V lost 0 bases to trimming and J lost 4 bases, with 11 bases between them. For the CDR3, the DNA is TGTGCCAGCAGTGACTCTCAGGGCCCCGCAGATACGCAGTATTTT. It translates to CASSDSQGPADTQYF.

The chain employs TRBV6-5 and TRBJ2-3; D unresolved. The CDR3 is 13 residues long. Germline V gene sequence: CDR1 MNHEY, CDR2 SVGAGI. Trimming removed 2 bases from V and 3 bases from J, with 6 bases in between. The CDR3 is CASSYSLTDTQYF. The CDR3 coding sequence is TGTGCCAGCAGTTACAGCTTAACAGATACGCAGTATTTT.

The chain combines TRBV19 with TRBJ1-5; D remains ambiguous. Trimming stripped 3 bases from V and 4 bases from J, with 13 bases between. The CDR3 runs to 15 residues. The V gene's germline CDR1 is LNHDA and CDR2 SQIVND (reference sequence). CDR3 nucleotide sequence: TGTGCCAGTAGTATCGGCGGGTTGGTGAATCAGCCCCAGCATTTT. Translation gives CASSIGGLVNQPQHF.

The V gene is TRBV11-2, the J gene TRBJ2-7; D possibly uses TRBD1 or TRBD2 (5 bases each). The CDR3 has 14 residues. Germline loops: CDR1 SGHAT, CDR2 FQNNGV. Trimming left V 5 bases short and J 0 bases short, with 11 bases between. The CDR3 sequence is CASSRGVLSYEQYF. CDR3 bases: TGTGCCAGCAGCAGAGGGGTCCTCTCCTACGAGCAGTACTTC. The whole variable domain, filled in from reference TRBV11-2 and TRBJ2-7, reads EAGVAQSPRYKIIEKRQSVAFWCNPISGHATLYWYQQILGQGPKLLIQFQNNGVVDDSQLPKDRFSAERLKGVDSTLKIQPAKLEDSAVYLCASSRGVLSYEQYFGPGTRLTVT.

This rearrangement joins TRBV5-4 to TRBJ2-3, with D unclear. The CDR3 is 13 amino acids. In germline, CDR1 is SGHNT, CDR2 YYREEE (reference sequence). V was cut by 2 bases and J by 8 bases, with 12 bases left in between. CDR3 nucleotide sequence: TGTGCCAGCAGCTTTGACCGGCTAGGTACGCAGTATTTT. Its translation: CASSFDRLGTQYF.

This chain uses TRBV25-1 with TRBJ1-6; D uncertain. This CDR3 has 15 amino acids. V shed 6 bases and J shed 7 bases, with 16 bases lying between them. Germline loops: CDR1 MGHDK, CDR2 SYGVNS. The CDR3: CASRDQGRINSPLHF. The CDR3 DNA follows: TGTGCCAGCAGGGACCAAGGACGGATCAATTCACCCCTCCACTTT.

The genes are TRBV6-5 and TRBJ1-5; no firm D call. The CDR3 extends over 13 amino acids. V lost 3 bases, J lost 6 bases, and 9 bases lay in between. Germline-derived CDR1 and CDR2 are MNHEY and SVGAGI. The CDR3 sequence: CASSYGRGQPQHF. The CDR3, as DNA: TGTGCCAGCAGTTATGGCCGTGGTCAGCCCCAGCATTTT.

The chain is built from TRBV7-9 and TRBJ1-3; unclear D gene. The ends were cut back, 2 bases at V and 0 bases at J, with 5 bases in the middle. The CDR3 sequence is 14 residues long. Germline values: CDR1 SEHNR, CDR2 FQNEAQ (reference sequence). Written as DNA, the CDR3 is TGTGCCAGCAGCTTAAGCCTCTCTGGAAACACCATATATTTT. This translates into CASSLSLSGNTIYF.

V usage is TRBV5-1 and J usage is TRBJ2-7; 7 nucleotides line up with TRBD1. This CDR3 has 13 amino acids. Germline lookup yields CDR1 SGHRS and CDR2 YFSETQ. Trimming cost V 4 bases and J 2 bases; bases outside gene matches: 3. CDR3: CASSPTGAYEQYF. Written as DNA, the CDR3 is TGCGCCAGCAGCCCCACAGGGGCCTACGAGCAGTACTTC.